This record covers a single TCR beta chain. No antigen is known for it. This sample is drawn from a study of post-analysis software for immune sequencing data. Turning to the study itself: Disease courses included relapsing-remitting, secondary progressive and progressive-relapsing multiple sclerosis. Findings of the study overall: Patients showed TRBV5-6, TRBV5-1 and TRBV20-1 among roughly five TRBV segments more frequent than in controls.

CDR3 length: 15 residues. The germline V gene has CDR1 MNHNS and CDR2 SASEGT. V was pared by 6 bases and J by 0 bases, with 13 bases between. Prepared libraries of TCR beta cDNA carried unique molecular identifiers. Once roughly 0.85 to 11 million T cells were used, about 490,000 cDNA molecules resulted. MiXCR was run by TCRdb on the PCR reads, yielding one entry per CDR3 protein. This table has hundreds of thousands of distinct CDR3 sequences, 30% to 45% appearing once. The specimen sequenced was blood. The rearrangement uses TRBV6-1 and TRBJ2-3; either TRBD1 or TRBD2 may fit D (5 bases each). The receptor's source is a girl aged 5-17 years with multiple sclerosis. This CDR3 is CASRIGTLSTDTQYF. CDR3 coding DNA: TGTGCCAGCAGGATAGGGACGCTGAGCACAGATACGCAGTATTTT.